This T cell receptor beta chain appears in the sequencing data of a study of OX40 agonist ivuxolimab in advanced cancers. Regarding the study in general: Ivuxolimab was an agonistic, fully human IgG2 monoclonal antibody directed against OX40 (CD134), a costimulatory receptor. Intravenous ivuxolimab was administered to patients every 2 weeks at six dose levels: 0.01, 0.1, 0.3, 1.5, 3 and 10 mg/kg. Among the roughly 50 dose-escalation patients, some 20 had hepatocellular carcinoma, approximately 15 melanoma, 9 renal cell carcinoma and 9 head and neck cancer. The dose-escalation cohort was about 87% male with a mean age of roughly 62 years, ranging from 23 to 79. Patients were allowed to have had prior anti-PD-1, anti-PD-L1 or anti-CTLA-4 therapy, and 40% to 45% of the dose-escalation patients had been treated with checkpoint inhibitors. Partial responses occurred in three dose-escalation patients, of whom one had hepatocellular carcinoma and two had cutaneous melanoma. The purpose of peripheral TCRbeta sequencing was to test whether ivuxolimab changed TCR sequence diversity and led to clonal T-cell expansion. The paper describes the monotherapy dose-escalation part (N ≈ 49 patients) of the phase I trial of ivuxolimab. Paper-wide results and their limitations: At doses from 0.1 to 3.0 mg/kg, clonal expansion was seen in both CD4+ and CD8+ blood T cells between baseline and week 6. Low levels of normalized T-cell clonal expansion were also shown by some nonresponding patients. After ivuxolimab, expanded clones were on average more numerous among CD8+ T cells than among CD4+ T cells. The antigen specificity of the peripheral T cells that underwent clonal expansion was not determined. In the 0.1-3.0 mg/kg groups, partial responders had among the lowest normalized peripheral clonal expansion, particularly in CD8+ T cells.

The trial excluded patients who had a history of autoimmune disease or were on systemic immunosuppression. In every dose cohort, peripheral blood was drawn for TCR sequencing at baseline, cycle 4 day 1, and cycle 7 day 1. The samples were drawn from a first-in-human, open-label, multicenter phase I dose-escalation trial of ivuxolimab. Adults with locally advanced or metastatic melanoma, renal cell, hepatocellular, or head and neck squamous cell carcinoma were enrolled in the trial. Before TCR sequencing, CD4+ and CD8+ T cells were separately sorted from peripheral blood. Genomic DNA was isolated from the sorted cells so that the TCRbeta CDR3 region could be sequenced. The immunoSEQ Assay was used to sequence the TCRbeta CDR3 regions. Here the immuneACCESS table is served through TCRdb, limited to in-frame sequences with V and J called. Missing clones are a known gap in these copies; in checked studies unresolved V genes cover under half, and the rest lacks a known reason. The sample profile shows 60,000 to 70,000 clones; roughly 87% of them were found once. Under 3.5% of the sample rests with the top ten.

Its CDR3 holds 14 amino acids, cysteine through phenylalanine. Of all the DNA, just the CDR3 is kept, 42 bases in frame from base 1. CDR1 and CDR2, per the germline V gene, are SGHAT and FQNNGV. V is reduced by 5 bases and J by 6 bases, leaving a spacing of 16 bases between them. This clone was seen only once. Its antigen is still unknown. No clone much larger than this one lies a single base away; base qualities are absent. Here the chain combines TRBV11-2 and TRBJ2-5; TRBD2 is possibly the D segment (5 matching bases). The sequencing used CD4+ or CD8+ T cells sorted from blood, collected in a trial of the OX40 agonist ivuxolimab. The TCR sequence derives from an adult with an advanced solid tumor such as melanoma, head and neck, liver or kidney cancer. The DNA is TGTGCCAGCAGCCCTCAACCTACTAGACAGACCCAGTACTTC. It is translated as CASSPQPTRQTQYF.